This TCR beta chain is from a study of T cell repertoires in cytomegalovirus infection. Study overall: Recently described HLA-C-restricted plus well-studied HLA-B-restricted CMV epitopes were used. It can be stated that public TCR beta signatures indicated CMV infection as well as a matching HLA type. Overall study findings and caveats: Within the response measured ex vivo, HLA-C-restricted CMV-specific TCR beta clonotypes were dominant. Summed frequency of public TCR beta families distinguished CMV carriers with the relevant HLA.

Using its own MiXCR run on the reads, TCRdb lists one record per CDR3 protein. The data show over 250,000 distinct CDR3 sequences, about 20% seen once. This clonotype occurred a few times. The antigen remains undetermined. The CDR3 is 16 amino acids. J was trimmed by 4 bases and V by 5 bases; bases with no gene match: 7. In germline, CDR1 is MNHEY, CDR2 SVGEGT. The rearrangement uses TRBV6-2 or TRBV6-3 and TRBJ2-3; 12 bases align to TRBD2. This TCR came from a human donor in good health (CMV status not recorded). Some clones in this sample may be carry-over from other donors' samples. Sample: cultured PBMCs, taken from culture after CMV antigen stimulation. CDR3 DNA: TGTGCCAGCAGTCCGCGACTAGCGGGAGTCTCAGATACGCAGTATTTT. It yields the protein CASSPRLAGVSDTQYF.